This paragraph reports one TCR beta chain. Its specific antigen is unknown. Base qualities are not recorded, but no much larger clone differs from it by a single base. TCR CDR3 regions were amplified from genomic DNA by multiplex PCR using the deep immunoSEQ assay. Genomic DNA extracted from each cell subset was distributed evenly over all wells of several immunoSEQ 96-well plates, and each plate served as one replicate. For sorted subsets, approximately 210 ng of genomic DNA, equivalent to tens of thousands of T cell genomes, went into each replicate PCR. Purified libraries were measured with a Qubit 3.0 fluorometer, size-checked on a Bioanalyzer 2100, and measured again with the KAPA Library Quantification kit. Each immunoSEQ 96-well plate was sequenced on its own single-read 150-cycle Illumina NextSeq 550 flow cell. The study's own analysis went as follows. The immunoSEQ output contained only junctional sequences without quality scores, so filtering could not match that applied to full-length reads. Sequences were annotated with PyIR, a Python wrapper for IgBLAST v1.9, and V/J genes and CDR3 were assigned using IMGT germline references. Reads were removed for weak V/J assignments (E-value above 1e-6), missing CDR3, stop codons, out-of-frame junctions, or ambiguous translated residues. V3J clonotypes were defined as sequences sharing the same inferred V gene, J gene, and CDR3 amino acid sequence. Percentage overlap between repertoires was calculated by dividing the number of shared unique clonotypes by the size of the smaller repertoire. Richness of each repertoire was evaluated using RTK rarefaction, the Chao1 estimator, and Recon v2.1 estimates of unobserved clonotypes. Generation probabilities for all TCRbeta clonotypes obtained by the gDNA method from several donors were computed using OLGA. TCRdb provides this immuneACCESS table in a form limited to in-frame rearrangements. Some clones are lacking; in checked studies, under half of them reflect an unresolved V gene, and why the rest are absent is not known. V and J calls and clone size are those listed in that table; D and trimming were worked out from the DNA. Across this sample there are some 2,000,000 clones, with 90% to 97% seen only once. The top ten constitute roughly 0.13% of the sample.

The data stem from a study of shared clonotypes between healthy human individuals (dated by TCRdb to the early 2020s). Broadly, across the study: A couple of women and a few men aged 18 to 49 years were included in the cohort. Per donor, three plates each were used for CD4 naive and CD4 memory, two for CD8 naive, and one for CD8 memory. The study deeply sequenced blood TCR repertoires of several healthy adults to estimate repertoire size and the extent of clonotype sharing between individuals. To increase sequencing depth and limit assay-specific biases, different laboratories used diverse techniques to prepare libraries and sequence TCR repertoires. Between about 0.8 and 9 billion PBMCs per donor were obtained by leukapheresis.

General findings and caveats noted by the study authors: Only blood was sampled, and tissue TCR repertoires likely differ from those in blood. When several donors were compared, the shared fraction of clonotypes was approximately 5% for naive CD4, around 3.6% for naive CD8, 2% to 2.5% for memory CD4, and less than 0.45% for memory CD8. Even with the large sequencing depth, rarefaction of the sorted-subset datasets indicated that sequencing was incomplete. Because the study included only a small number of donors, the genetic and exposure-history diversity represented was limited. Compared with non-shared clonotypes, the clonotypes found in all four sorted-subset donors had higher generation probabilities. Naive subsets generally had larger estimated clonotype richness than memory subsets. Based on pairwise subsampling, the degree of clonotype sharing among donors was expected to be affected by sequencing depth.

Donors were healthy HIV-negative adults with no recently reported acute infections or vaccinations. Only Caucasian adults living in Nashville, Tennessee, USA were represented among the donors. CD4+ T cells were enriched by magnetic negative selection, after which naive cells were positively selected on CD45RA and the negative fraction was taken as the memory subset. After blood collection by leukapheresis, PBMCs were isolated using Ficoll-Histopaque density gradient centrifugation and then cryopreserved in the vapor phase of liquid nitrogen. Analytical flow cytometry was used to check the purity and quantity of each magnetically sorted T cell population. Genomic DNA was isolated from each sorted fraction and quantified by UV absorbance on a Nanodrop 2000c. Measured from the cysteine to the phenylalanine, the CDR3 is 14 residues long. Only the CDR3 region is kept as DNA, spanning 42 bases read in frame from base 1. V is pruned by 9 bases and J by 2 bases, leaving 8 bases of the junction without a gene match. CDR1 and CDR2, per the germline V gene (reference sequence), are LNHDA and SQIVND.

The source of this sequence is a young man in good health. The chain links TRBV19 with TRBJ1-2; 8 central bases correspond to TRBD1. The source material was naive CD4+ T cells sorted from blood. What this sample's cell subset or site label stands for: CD45RA+ positively selected. The CDR3 reads CASLNGQGNYGYTF. The nucleotide sequence reads as follows: TGTGCCAGCCTTAATGGACAGGGAAACTATGGCTACACCTTC.